Shown below are 29 T cell receptor beta chains from a single sample sequenced in a study of control samples from healthy donors and cancer patients. Sequencing was performed with immunoSEQ multiplex PCR; in TCRdb, only in-frame clones are kept and a portion is missing. Counted here are fewer than 200,000 clones, around nine tenths occurring once; the ten biggest clones make up approximately 1.4%. The sequenced sample consisted of blood. These TCRs come from a man younger than 45 in good health.

This chain connects TRBV27 to TRBJ2-7; TRBD1 or TRBD2 may be the D gene (5 bases each). V was pared by 5 bases and J by 6 bases, with 14 bases between. CDR3 length: 13 amino acids. In germline, CDR1 is MNHEY, CDR2 SMNVEV (reference sequence). Written as DNA, the CDR3 is TGTGCCAGCAGTCCCGGGACGGGGTTCGAGCAGTACTTC. It translates to CASSPGTGFEQYF.

The chain carries TRBV29-1 and TRBJ1-2, with 9 nucleotides matching TRBD1. CDR1 and CDR2 (germline): SQVTM, ANQGSEA. The CDR3 has 13 residues. The V segment lost 3 bases and the J segment 4 bases; nucleotides outside the gene matches: 3. CDR3 region: CSVDGTGSYGYTF. The CDR3 DNA reads as TGCAGCGTTGATGGGACAGGGTCCTATGGCTACACCTTC.

The rearrangement uses TRBV9 and TRBJ2-3; D unclear. Germline V gene lookup returns CDR1 SGDLS and CDR2 YYNGEE. This CDR3 region has 15 residues. V was cut by 2 bases and J by 0 bases, with 10 bases left in between. As DNA, the CDR3 is TGTGCCAGCAGCGTGATGGCCGGCAGCACAGATACGCAGTATTTT. This codes for CASSVMAGSTDTQYF.

This rearrangement joins TRBV3-1 (or the pseudogene TRBV3-2) to TRBJ2-7; TRBD2 matches 9 bases. CDR3 length: 15 residues. From germline, CDR1 is LGHDT and CDR2 YNNKEL (reference sequence). J was trimmed by 6 bases and V by 6 bases; bases with no gene match: 12. CDR3 DNA sequence: TGTGCCAGCAGAAGTAGCGGGAGCGATGCCTTCGAGCAGTACTTC. Its protein is CASRSSGSDAFEQYF.

The V gene is TRBV2, the J gene TRBJ1-1, with 7 bases lining up with TRBD1. The CDR3 loop spans 15 amino acids. With 8 bases clipped from V and 1 base from J, the junction kept 10 bases outside the gene matches. Germline V gene sequence: CDR1 SNHLY, CDR2 FYNNEI. CDR3 nucleotide sequence: TGTGCCAGCTTCGGACAGGTTAGAGGGAACACTGAAGCTTTCTTT. It codes for CASFGQVRGNTEAFF.

The chain joins TRBV4-3 to TRBJ1-2, with 10 bases aligning to TRBD1. Germline V gives CDR1 LGHNA, CDR2 YSLEER. V lost 0 bases, J lost 8 bases, and 6 bases stayed unmatched. The length of the CDR3 is 15 residues. DNA of the CDR3: TGCGCCAGCAGCCAAGATCAAGGGACAGGGGTCGGCTACACCTTC. Protein product: CASSQDQGTGVGYTF.

The chain employs TRBV28 and TRBJ1-1, with a weak D call TRBD1 (5 bases). The CDR3 covers 13 residues. The V and J ends lost 4 bases and 11 bases respectively, with 17 bases between them. CDR1 MDHEN and CDR2 SYDVKM come from the germline V gene. The DNA of the CDR3 is TGTGCCAGCAGTTACGGGACCACCTCCGAGGCTTTCTTT. Protein product: CASSYGTTSEAFF.

The J gene is TRBJ2-3, the V gene TRBV5-1; TRBD1 agrees at 7 bases. This CDR3 has 15 amino acids. CDR1 SGHRS and CDR2 YFSETQ come from the germline V gene. V dropped 0 bases and J dropped 3; count of bases not matched to a gene: 4. The CDR3 reads CASSLETGNTDTQYF. CDR3 DNA: TGCGCCAGCAGCTTGGAGACAGGGAATACAGATACGCAGTATTTT.

The V call is TRBV13, the J call TRBJ1-1; no clear D gene. The CDR3 loop spans 13 amino acids. Germline assignment: CDR1 PRHDT and CDR2 FYEKMQ (reference sequence). Trimming took 1 base from V and 0 from J, leaving 3 bases between them. The CDR3 nucleotides are TGTGCCAGCAGCTTAGAGGTGAACACTGAAGCTTTCTTT. Its protein is CASSLEVNTEAFF.

This chain joins TRBV27 and TRBJ2-2; D may be TRBD1 (6 bases). V was shortened by 0 bases and J by 0 bases, with 11 bases between the two germline ends. The germline CDR1 and CDR2 sequences are MNHEY and SMNVEV (reference sequence). There are 17 residues in the CDR3. The CDR3 spells CASSLSVDRTNTGELFF. Written as DNA, the CDR3 is TGTGCCAGCAGTTTATCTGTAGACAGGACGAACACCGGGGAGCTGTTTTTT.

The chain links TRBV27 to TRBJ2-1; 9 bases are a match to TRBD2. V gave up 9 bases and J gave up 8 bases; unmatched junction bases: 11. The CDR3 loop spans 14 amino acids. Germline V lookup: CDR1 MNHEY, CDR2 SMNVEV (reference sequence). The chain's CDR3 is CASSRLAVLDEQFF. The CDR3 region has the DNA TGTGCCAGTAGCCGACTAGCGGTTTTGGATGAGCAGTTCTTC.

The chain uses TRBV27 and TRBJ2-3; D unresolved. Germline assignment: CDR1 MNHEY and CDR2 SMNVEV (reference sequence). With 5 bases removed from V and 2 bases from J, the gap between germline ends came to 14 bases. The CDR3 totals 15 residues. The CDR3 sequence is CASSPPRAITDTQYF. In DNA, the CDR3 is TGTGCCAGCAGTCCACCACGGGCCATCACAGATACGCAGTATTTT.

The chain recombines TRBV19 with TRBJ2-6, with 8 bases lining up with TRBD1. This CDR3 is 19 amino acids long. The germline CDR1 and CDR2 sequences are LNHDA and SQIVND (reference sequence). V lost 3 bases to trimming and J lost 1 base; unmatched junction nucleotides: 11. The CDR3 reads CASSIRDRLPPSGANVLTF. The DNA for the CDR3 is TGTGCCAGTAGTATCCGGGACAGGCTCCCTCCATCTGGGGCCAACGTCCTGACTTTC.

The chain carries TRBV5-6 and TRBJ2-7; D is perhaps TRBD1 (5 bases). This CDR3 is 14 amino acids long. Germline V CDR1 and CDR2: SGHDT, YYEEEE. V was cut by 3 bases and J by 2 bases, with 12 bases left in between. The CDR3: CASSSGSTAYEQYF. The CDR3 DNA is TGTGCCAGCAGCTCGGGCTCGACAGCCTACGAGCAGTACTTC.

V and J are TRBV19 and TRBJ1-3, with 7 positions matching TRBD1. Germline V gives CDR1 LNHDA, CDR2 SQIVND (reference sequence). J gave up 1 base and V 0 bases, and 3 bases lay outside the gene matches. This CDR3 is built from 16 residues. The CDR3 reads CASSIEGDRSGNTIYF. CDR3 nucleotides: TGTGCCAGTAGTATAGAGGGGGACAGATCTGGAAACACCATATATTTT.

This clone was seen a single time. J is TRBJ1-2 and V is TRBV5-4; D perhaps matches TRBD1 (6 bases). Trimming cost V 1 base and J 3 bases, with 13 bases left between them. The germline gives CDR1 SGHNT, CDR2 YYREEE (reference sequence). CDR3 length: 15 residues. CDR3 in DNA: TGTGCCAGCAGCTTGTTTCAGAGGGGGGACTATGGCTACACCTTC. It codes for CASSLFQRGDYGYTF.

This chain connects TRBV5-5 to TRBJ1-2; D is undetermined. Trimming left V 0 bases short and J 3 bases short, with 0 bases between. The CDR3 consists of 11 residues. Germline V gene lookup returns CDR1 SGHKS and CDR2 YYEKEE (reference sequence). Here the CDR3 DNA reads TGTGCCAGCAGCTTGGACTATGGCTACACCTTC. It codes for CASSLDYGYTF.

The chain carries TRBV18 and TRBJ2-7, with D tentatively TRBD1 (6 bases). Trimming took 3 bases from V and 3 from J, leaving 12 bases between them. This CDR3 has 14 residues. Germline lookup yields CDR1 KGHSH and CDR2 LQKENI. As DNA, the CDR3 is TGTGCCAGCTCACCCTGGGACACCCTCTACGAGCAGTACTTC. This sequence encodes CASSPWDTLYEQYF.

The CDR3 DNA reads as TGTGCCAGCAGTTTAGGAGACATTCAGTACTTC. This encodes CASSLGDIQYF. The chain combines TRBV12-3 or TRBV12-4 with TRBJ2-4; D is uncertain. V lost 1 base to trimming and J lost 8 bases, with 3 bases between them. The CDR3 is 11 residues long.

The chain links TRBV21-1 to TRBJ1-1; no check of the table's D call, TRBD1, against the DNA was made. TRBV21-1 is a listed pseudogene. The CDR3 covers 14 residues. The CDR3 spells CASTRDRRGTEAFF. CDR3 nucleotide sequence: TGTGCCAGCACCCGGGACAGGAGGGGGACTGAAGCTTTCTTT.

This chain uses TRBV5-1 with TRBJ1-1; D perhaps matches TRBD1 (6 bases). V was clipped by 3 bases and J by 5 bases, with 14 bases between them. Germline V gene data show CDR1 as SGHRS and CDR2 as YFSETQ. CDR3 size: 14 residues. The CDR3: CASSSAGVTTEAFF. CDR3 in DNA: TGCGCCAGCAGCTCGGCAGGGGTTACGACTGAAGCTTTCTTT. Full variable domain (missing parts from reference TRBV5-1 and TRBJ1-1): KAGVTQTPRYLIKTRGQQVTLSCSPISGHRSVSWYQQTPGQGLQFLFEYFSETQRNKGNFPGRFSGRQFSNSRSEMNVSTLELGDSALYLCASSSAGVTTEAFFGQGTRLTVV.

This chain uses TRBV10-3 with TRBJ1-2; D may be TRBD1 (5 bases). CDR3 length equals 14 residues. The V end lost 0 bases, the J end lost 4 bases, and 9 bases lay between the germline ends. Germline CDR1 reads ENHRY; CDR2 reads SYGVKD. For the CDR3, the DNA is TGTGCCATCAGTGAGTCGGGGACTGTCTATGGCTACACCTTC. This sequence encodes CAISESGTVYGYTF.

The V and J genes are TRBV30 and TRBJ1-5; unclear D gene. Per the germline V gene, CDR1 is GTSNPN and CDR2 is SVGIG (reference sequence). Trimming left V 2 bases short and J 0 bases short, with 8 bases between. The CDR3 runs 14 residues. CDR3: CAWSPGNSNQPQHF. CDR3 nucleotides: TGTGCCTGGAGTCCCGGTAATAGCAATCAGCCCCAGCATTTT.

The genes are TRBV10-3 and TRBJ1-3; TRBD1 matches 8 bases. This CDR3 is 16 amino acids long. The V and J ends lost 11 bases and 0 bases, in that order; junction bases with no gene match: 12. Germline CDR1 reads ENHRY; CDR2 reads SYGVKD. DNA of the CDR3: TGTGCCTCTGATGGCCGACAGGGGAGCTCTGGAAACACCATATATTTT. It specifies CASDGRQGSSGNTIYF.

The V call is TRBV30, the J call TRBJ2-1, with 14 bases matching TRBD2. Germline CDR1 is GTSNPN and CDR2 is SVGIG (reference sequence). This CDR3 region has 16 residues. J lost 5 bases, V lost 3 bases, and 6 bases had no gene match. For the CDR3, the DNA is TGTGCCTGGAGCGGACTAGCGGGAGGATCCCACAATGAGCAGTTCTTC. Its translation: CAWSGLAGGSHNEQFF.

The rearrangement links TRBV2 to TRBJ1-1; possibly TRBD1 for D (6 bases). Trimming pared 5 bases from V and 5 bases from J, leaving 12 bases between. The CDR3 runs 13 residues. The germline V gene has CDR1 SNHLY and CDR2 FYNNEI. CDR3 sequence reads: CASSPQGRTEAFF. Written as DNA, the CDR3 is TGTGCCAGCAGTCCACAGGGTCGGACTGAAGCTTTCTTT.

Comments on this clone: One end of the junction does not line up with germline, which may come from a read error. This rearrangement joins TRBV15 to TRBJ2-3, with TRBD2 matching over 14 bases. CDR3 length: 14 residues. Germline assignment: CDR1 LNHNV and CDR2 YYDKDF (reference sequence). The CDR3 loop reads CATSGMTSGGAGGF. In DNA form, the CDR3 reads TGTGCCACCAGCGGAATGACTAGCGGGGGGGCAGGAGGTTTT.

The J gene is TRBJ1-2, the V gene TRBV19; TRBD1 is a possible D gene (5 bases). V shed 3 bases and J shed 0 bases, with 17 bases lying between them. Germline CDR1 LNHDA, CDR2 SQIVND (reference sequence). CDR3 length equals 17 residues. CDR3 sequence reads: CASSISGAGVSNYGYTF. CDR3 bases: TGTGCCAGTAGTATTTCCGGAGCGGGGGTTTCTAACTATGGCTACACCTTC.

This clone was picked up one time. V usage is TRBV5-4 and J usage is TRBJ1-4; a weak D match, TRBD1 (5 bases). Deletions cut 4 bases from V and 0 bases from J, with 10 bases between. Germline lookup yields CDR1 SGHNT and CDR2 YYREEE (reference sequence). This CDR3 spans 15 amino acids. The CDR3 sequence is CASSIQGPTNEKLFF. CDR3 bases: TGTGCCAGCAGCATCCAGGGCCCAACTAATGAAAAACTGTTTTTT. Full variable domain (remainder filled in from reference TRBV5-4 and TRBJ1-4): ETGVTQSPTHLIKTRGQQVTLRCSSQSGHNTVSWYQQALGQGPQFIFQYYREEENGRGNFPPRFSGLQFPNYSSELNVNALELDDSALYLCASSIQGPTNEKLFFGSGTQLSVL.